The clone carrying this T cell receptor (beta chain) was detected a few times. What it recognizes is unknown. V dropped 1 base and J dropped 4 bases, with 7 bases sitting between them. CDR1 is LNHDA and CDR2 is SQIVND in the germline V gene (reference sequence). This CDR3 has 13 residues. This entry belongs to a study of beta chain features in type 1 diabetes. Study conclusions and caveats: All four CD4+ subsets from Type 1 diabetes patients carried moderately but significantly shorter TCRB CDR3s. Insertions at VDJ junctions were less frequent in type 1 diabetes patients. These patients also deleted more nucleotides at the same junctions.

By way of CD45RO/CCR7/CD25/CD127/CD95/CD27, the CD4+ regulatory, stem cell-like memory, central memory and naive cells were sorted. Since all of the isolated RNA was reverse transcribed, expressed TCRB transcripts were what got sequenced. Repertoires were generated with immunoSEQ multiplex PCR, while TCRdb's copy carries only in-frame clones and drops some. There are 120,000 or so clones in the sample; 15% to 20% occur only once, and 2% to 3% lies in the top ten. The chain has TRBV19 and TRBJ2-5; D unresolved. This clonotype was sampled from a man aged 18-30 years with type 1 diabetes. Sequenced: central memory CD4+ T cells from blood. The CDR3 DNA follows: TGTGCCAGTAGTATAGTAGCTTCAGAGACCCAGTACTTC. Translating it yields CASSIVASETQYF.